Following are 20 T cell receptor beta chains from one sample sequenced in a study of blood T cell repertoires in COVID-19. Sequencing used immunoSEQ multiplex PCR; TCRdb keeps in-frame clones, though not all of them. Among over 70,000 clones listed, around 87% were seen once. The source material was peripheral blood. The receptors were gathered from a woman older than 75 with active or convalescent COVID-19.

The CDR3 is CATNGLAGYNEQFF. CDR3 in DNA: TGTGCCACTAACGGACTAGCGGGATACAATGAGCAGTTCTTC. The chain links TRBV15 to TRBJ2-1, with 12 bases matching TRBD2. Germline V gene lookup returns CDR1 LNHNV and CDR2 YYDKDF (reference sequence). J was trimmed by 4 bases and V by 9 bases; bases with no gene match: 4. The CDR3 contains 14 residues.

The V and J genes are TRBV30 and TRBJ2-6, with D possibly matching TRBD1 (5 bases). CDR1 is GTSNPN, CDR2 SVGIG, per germline (reference sequence). V lost 4 bases to trimming and J lost 1 base, with 8 bases between them. CDR3 length: 14 amino acids. Here the CDR3 DNA reads TGTGCCTGGATGCAGGGTTCTGGGGCCAACGTCCTGACTTTC. This encodes CAWMQGSGANVLTF.

The V call is TRBV10-3, the J call TRBJ2-2, with 11 nucleotides matching TRBD1. This CDR3 is built from 15 residues. CDR1 and CDR2 from the germline V gene are ENHRY and SYGVKD. The V gene end was trimmed by 6 bases and the J gene end by 5 bases; junction bases not matched to a gene: 5. The CDR3 is CAISGQGASTGELFF. The CDR3 nucleotides are TGTGCCATCAGCGGACAGGGGGCTAGTACCGGGGAGCTGTTTTTT.

The V gene is TRBV11-2, the J gene TRBJ2-7; 9 bases are a match to TRBD1. V trimming: 4 bases; J trimming: 6 bases; junction bases outside the gene matches: 4. The CDR3 is made up of 13 amino acids. The V gene's germline CDR1 is SGHAT and CDR2 FQNNGV. The CDR3 spells CASSSGQGAEQYF. The CDR3 DNA reads as TGTGCCAGCAGCTCGGGACAGGGCGCCGAGCAGTACTTC.

The genes are TRBV5-4 and TRBJ1-4; 9 bases map to TRBD1. The germline V gene encodes CDR1 SGHNT and CDR2 YYREEE (reference sequence). Unmatched junction bases numbered 12, after V lost 4 bases and J lost 5 bases. The CDR3 loop spans 17 amino acids. The CDR3 sequence: CASSAGTGWGLNEKLFF. The CDR3 coding sequence is TGTGCCAGCAGCGCCGGGACAGGGTGGGGCCTCAATGAAAAACTGTTTTTT.

V gene TRBV6-5 combines with J gene TRBJ2-7, with D tentatively TRBD2 (5 bases). Germline-derived CDR1 and CDR2 are MNHEY and SVGAGI. The V and J ends lost 5 bases and 0 bases respectively, with 14 bases between them. This CDR3 has 15 amino acids. CDR3 DNA: TGTGCCAGCAGTCGGTCCGGGGTGAGCTCCTACGAGCAGTACTTC. This sequence encodes CASSRSGVSSYEQYF.

Only one count was recorded for this clone. The rearrangement uses TRBV30 and TRBJ2-2; D possibly corresponds to TRBD1 (5 bases). The V and J ends lost 2 bases and 5 bases respectively, with 18 bases between them. Looked up from germline, CDR1 is GTSNPN and CDR2 is SVGIG (reference sequence). This CDR3 region has 16 residues. The CDR3 spells CAWSRSSLRVTGELFF. The CDR3 DNA reads as TGTGCCTGGAGTCGGTCTTCCCTCAGGGTTACCGGGGAGCTGTTTTTT. Filled out from reference TRBV30 and TRBJ2-2, the complete variable domain reads SQTIHQWPATLVQPVGSPLSLECTVEGTSNPNLYWYRQAAGRGLQLLFYSVGIGQISSEVPQNLSASRPQDRQFILSSKKLLLSDSGFYLCAWSRSSLRVTGELFFGEGSRLTVL.

This sequence joins TRBV6-2 or TRBV6-3 and TRBJ1-5; TRBD1 is a possible D gene (6 bases). V was cut by 5 bases and J by 4 bases, with 18 bases left in between. The CDR3 length is 16 residues. CDR1 is MNHEY, CDR2 SVGEGT, per germline. The CDR3, as DNA: TGTGCCAGCAGTCCCATAAATGGGGGCCTTAATCAGCCCCAGCATTTT. It codes for CASSPINGGLNQPQHF.

The chain has TRBV11-2 and TRBJ2-7; the D gene is possibly TRBD1 (5 bases). The germline gives CDR1 SGHAT, CDR2 FQNNGV. The CDR3 is 12 residues long. V dropped 5 bases and J dropped 4 bases, with 9 bases sitting between them. The CDR3 DNA sequence: TGTGCCAGCAGCCCGGACATATACGAGCAGTACTTC. Translated: CASSPDIYEQYF.

This chain connects TRBV12-3 or TRBV12-4 to TRBJ2-7, with unresolved D. V was clipped by 3 bases and J by 3 bases, with 9 bases between them. The CDR3 is 13 residues long. The CDR3 spells CASSFLQIYEQYF. The CDR3 DNA follows: TGTGCCAGCAGTTTTCTACAGATCTACGAGCAGTACTTC.

This clone has just a few counts. V gene TRBV24-1 combines with J gene TRBJ2-1, with a tentative D call TRBD2 (6 bases). Germline values: CDR1 KGHDR, CDR2 SFDVKD. The V end lost 2 bases, the J end lost 0 bases, and 10 bases lay between the germline ends. The CDR3 has 16 amino acids. CDR3 nucleotide sequence: TGTGCCACCAGTGATTCGCGGGGCTACTCCTACAATGAGCAGTTCTTC. Its protein product is CATSDSRGYSYNEQFF.

The rearrangement uses TRBV28 and TRBJ1-5; 10 positions match TRBD1. Germline V gene lookup returns CDR1 MDHEN and CDR2 SYDVKM. This CDR3 region has 15 residues. The V and J ends lost 5 bases and 5 bases, in that order; junction bases with no gene match: 6. The CDR3 protein is CASSVSGQGDQPQHF. The DNA of the CDR3 is TGTGCCAGCAGTGTCTCCGGACAGGGGGATCAGCCCCAGCATTTT.

The chain is built from TRBV7-9 and TRBJ2-1; D uncertain. There are 12 residues in the CDR3. Germline V gives CDR1 SEHNR, CDR2 FQNEAQ (reference sequence). V lost 5 bases to trimming and J lost 7 bases, with 9 bases between them. The CDR3 DNA sequence: TGTGCCAGCAGCCACGCTATGAATGAGCAGTTCTTC. Translated, it gives CASSHAMNEQFF.

Here the CDR3 reads CASSRDRSRTDTQYF. In nucleotides, the CDR3 is TGTGCCAGCTCCCGGGACAGGAGCCGCACAGATACGCAGTATTTT. The rearrangement links TRBV19 to TRBJ2-3; 8 nucleotides line up with TRBD1. J gave up 1 base and V 9 bases, and 9 bases lay outside the gene matches. Per germline, CDR1 LNHDA and CDR2 SQIVND (reference sequence). The CDR3 spans 15 residues. Full variable domain (rest looked up from reference TRBV19 and TRBJ2-3): DGGITQSPKYLFRKEGQNVTLSCEQNLNHDAMYWYRQDPGQGLRLIYYSQIVNDFQKGDIAEGYSVSREKKESFPLTVTSAQKNPTAFYLCASSRDRSRTDTQYFGPGTRLTVL.

In DNA, the CDR3 is TGCGCCAGCAGCCTCCGGACTAGCGGGAACTACAATGAGCAGTTCTTC. Translation: CASSLRTSGNYNEQFF. The chain carries TRBV5-1 and TRBJ2-1; 12 bases fit TRBD2. In germline, CDR1 is SGHRS, CDR2 YFSETQ. The CDR3 is 16 amino acids. Trimming took 4 bases from V and 3 from J; bases not matched to a gene: 5.

The chain recombines TRBV13 with TRBJ2-4; possibly TRBD2 for D (6 bases). The V gene's germline CDR1 is PRHDT and CDR2 FYEKMQ (reference sequence). CDR3 length: 16 residues. The V end was cut by 0 bases, the J end by 4 bases, with 13 bases between. This CDR3 is CASSLGAEGWKNIQYF. As DNA, the CDR3 is TGTGCCAGCAGCTTAGGCGCGGAGGGGTGGAAAAACATTCAGTACTTC.

The V gene is TRBV7-2, the J gene TRBJ2-1; 13 positions agree with TRBD2. The ends lost 4 bases at V and 10 bases at J; junction bases unmatched: 10. There are 16 residues in the CDR3. Germline V CDR1 and CDR2: SGHTA, FQGNSA. The CDR3 nucleotides are TGTGCCAGCAGCTCACAAGGAGGGACTAGCGGGGCCGAGCAGTTCTTC. As protein: CASSSQGGTSGAEQFF.

The V gene is TRBV12-5, the J gene TRBJ1-1; D uncertain. The CDR3 sequence is 13 residues long. With 2 bases removed from V and 1 base from J, the gap between germline ends came to 5 bases. Germline loops: CDR1 LGHNT, CDR2 FRNRAP. DNA of the CDR3: TGTGCTAGTGGTTTGTCAGGGAACACTGAAGCTTTCTTT. Translated, it gives CASGLSGNTEAFF. Full variable domain (outside the CDR3, taken from reference TRBV12-5 and TRBJ1-1): DARVTQTPRHKVTEMGQEVTMRCQPILGHNTVFWYRQTMMQGLELLAYFRNRAPLDDSGMPKDRFSAEMPDATLATLKIQPSEPRDSAVYFCASGLSGNTEAFFGQGTRLTVV.

The chain carries TRBV28 and TRBJ1-4; the D gene is possibly TRBD1 (6 bases). This CDR3 spans 15 amino acids. Germline V lookup: CDR1 MDHEN, CDR2 SYDVKM. The V gene lost 1 base and the J gene lost 8 bases, with 14 bases spanning the gap. The CDR3 loop reads CASSLLGGGFEKLFF. The DNA of the CDR3 is TGTGCCAGCAGTTTATTAGGGGGTGGTTTCGAAAAACTGTTTTTT. Full variable domain (rest looked up from reference TRBV28 and TRBJ1-4): DVKVTQSSRYLVKRTGEKVFLECVQDMDHENMFWYRQDPGLGLRLIYFSYDVKMKEKGDIPEGYSVSREKKERFSLILESASTNQTSMYLCASSLLGGGFEKLFFGSGTQLSVL.

The rearrangement joins TRBV9 to TRBJ2-1, with D perhaps matching TRBD1 (8 bases). CDR1 and CDR2 from the germline V gene are SGDLS and YYNGEE. This CDR3 has 19 residues. The V end lost 4 bases, the J end lost 8 bases, and 31 bases lay between the germline ends. The DNA for the CDR3 is TGTGCCAGCAGCCCCAGACAGATAAGGACAGGGAGGGCTTCGGATGAGCAGTTCTTC. This gives the protein CASSPRQIRTGRASDEQFF.